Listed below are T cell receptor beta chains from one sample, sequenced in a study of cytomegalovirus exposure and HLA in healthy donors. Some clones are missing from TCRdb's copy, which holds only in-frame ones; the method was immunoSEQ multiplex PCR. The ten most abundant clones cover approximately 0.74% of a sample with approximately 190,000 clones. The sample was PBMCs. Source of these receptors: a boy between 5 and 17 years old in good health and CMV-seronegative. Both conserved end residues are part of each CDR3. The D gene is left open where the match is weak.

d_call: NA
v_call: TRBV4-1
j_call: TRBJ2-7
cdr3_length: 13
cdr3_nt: TGCGCCAGCAGCCTCAGTCATTCCTACGAGCAGTACTTC
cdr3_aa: CASSLSHSYEQYF

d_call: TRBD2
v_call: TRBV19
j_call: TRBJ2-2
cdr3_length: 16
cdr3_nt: TGTGCCAGTAGTATAGCGCTAGCGGGGGGCGTCGGGGAGCTGTTTTTT
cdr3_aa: CASSIALAGGVGELFF

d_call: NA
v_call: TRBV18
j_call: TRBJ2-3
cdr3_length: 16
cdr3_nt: TGTGCCAGCTCACCGGTGGGGCGGGAAAGCACAGATACGCAGTATTTT
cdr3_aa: CASSPVGRESTDTQYF

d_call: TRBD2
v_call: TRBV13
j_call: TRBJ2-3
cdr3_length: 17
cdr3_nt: TGTGCCAGCAGCGGCAAGTGGGCGGGGGGGCGCACAGATACGCAGTATTTT
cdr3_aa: CASSGKWAGGRTDTQYF

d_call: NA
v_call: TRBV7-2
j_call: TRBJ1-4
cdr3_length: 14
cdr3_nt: TGTGCCAGCAGCTTACACCGGGAAAGCGAAAAACTGTTTTTT
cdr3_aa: CASSLHRESEKLFF

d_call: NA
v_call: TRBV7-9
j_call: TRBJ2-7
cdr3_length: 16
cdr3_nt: TGTGCCAGCAGCTTAGTAGTCTCCCGGAGCTCCTACGAGCAGTACTTC
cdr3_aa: CASSLVVSRSSYEQYF

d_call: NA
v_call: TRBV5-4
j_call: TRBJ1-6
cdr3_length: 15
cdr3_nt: TGTGCCAGCAGCCTGGCACAGGGAGTTTATTCACCCCTCCACTTT
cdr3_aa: CASSLAQGVYSPLHF

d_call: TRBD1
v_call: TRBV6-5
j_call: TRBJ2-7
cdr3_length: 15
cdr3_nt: TGTGCCAGCAGTTACCTAGGGACAGGGGACTACGAGCAGTACTTC
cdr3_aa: CASSYLGTGDYEQYF

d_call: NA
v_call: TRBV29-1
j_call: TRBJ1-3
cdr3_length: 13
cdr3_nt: TGCAGCGTTGCTTACAGCCCTGGAAACACCATATATTTT
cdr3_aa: CSVAYSPGNTIYF

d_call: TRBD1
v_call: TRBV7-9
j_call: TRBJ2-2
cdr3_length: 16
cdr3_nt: TGTGCCAGCAGCTTCCTGGGGACAGGGCTTACCGGGGAGCTGTTTTTT
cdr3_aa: CASSFLGTGLTGELFF

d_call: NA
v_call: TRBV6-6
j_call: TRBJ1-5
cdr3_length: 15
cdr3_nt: TGTGCCAGCAGCCCCATTTGGGCAGGGCACCAGCCCCAGCATTTT
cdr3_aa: CASSPIWAGHQPQHF

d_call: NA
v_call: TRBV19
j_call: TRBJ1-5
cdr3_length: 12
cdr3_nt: TGTGCCAGTAGTATTGAGGGCCAGTCCCAGCATTTT
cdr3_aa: CASSIEGQSQHF

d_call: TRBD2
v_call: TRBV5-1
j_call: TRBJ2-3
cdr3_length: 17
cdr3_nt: TGCGCCAGCAGCTTGCCTAGCGGGGGGATAAACACAGATACGCAGTATTTT
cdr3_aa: CASSLPSGGINTDTQYF

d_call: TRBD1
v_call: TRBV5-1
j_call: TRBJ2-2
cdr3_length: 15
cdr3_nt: TGCGCCAGCAGCTTGGATTTAGGGGGCCCCGGGGAGCTGTTTTTT
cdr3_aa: CASSLDLGGPGELFF

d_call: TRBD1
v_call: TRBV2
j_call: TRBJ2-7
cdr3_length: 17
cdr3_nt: TGTGCCAGCAGTGAAGACGCTGGACAGGGAGTTCCTTACGAGCAGTACTTC
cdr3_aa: CASSEDAGQGVPYEQYF

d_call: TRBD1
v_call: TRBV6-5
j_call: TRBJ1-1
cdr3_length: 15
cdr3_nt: TGTGCCAGCAGTTATCCCGGGACAGGTGGCAGTGAAGCTTTCTTT
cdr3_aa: CASSYPGTGGSEAFF

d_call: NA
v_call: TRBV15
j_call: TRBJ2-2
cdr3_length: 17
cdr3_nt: TGTGCCACCAGCAGAGACTCCATTACCCTCGGGGACGGGGAGCTGTTTTTT
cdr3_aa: CATSRDSITLGDGELFF

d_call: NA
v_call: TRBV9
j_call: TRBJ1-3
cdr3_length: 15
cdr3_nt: TGTGCCAGCAGCGTAGTAGGGCAGGGAGGATCACCCATATATTTT
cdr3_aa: CASSVVGQGGSPIYF

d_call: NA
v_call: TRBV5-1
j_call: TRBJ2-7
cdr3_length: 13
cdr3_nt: TGCGCCAGCAGTCCTGACAGGACCAACGAGCAGTACTTC
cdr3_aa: CASSPDRTNEQYF

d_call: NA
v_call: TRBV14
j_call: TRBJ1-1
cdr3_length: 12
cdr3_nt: TGTGCCAGCAGCCAAGGGCGGTCCGAAGCTTTCTTT
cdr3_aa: CASSQGRSEAFF

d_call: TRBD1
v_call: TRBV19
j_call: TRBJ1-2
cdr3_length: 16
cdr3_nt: TGTGCCAGTAGTATGGCACAGGGGGCGGCTAACTATGGCTACACCTTC
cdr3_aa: CASSMAQGAANYGYTF

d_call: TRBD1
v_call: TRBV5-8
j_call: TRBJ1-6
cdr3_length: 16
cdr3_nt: TGTGCCAGCAGCTTGGCAGGGGGCTCTTATAATTCACCCCTCCACTTT
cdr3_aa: CASSLAGGSYNSPLHF